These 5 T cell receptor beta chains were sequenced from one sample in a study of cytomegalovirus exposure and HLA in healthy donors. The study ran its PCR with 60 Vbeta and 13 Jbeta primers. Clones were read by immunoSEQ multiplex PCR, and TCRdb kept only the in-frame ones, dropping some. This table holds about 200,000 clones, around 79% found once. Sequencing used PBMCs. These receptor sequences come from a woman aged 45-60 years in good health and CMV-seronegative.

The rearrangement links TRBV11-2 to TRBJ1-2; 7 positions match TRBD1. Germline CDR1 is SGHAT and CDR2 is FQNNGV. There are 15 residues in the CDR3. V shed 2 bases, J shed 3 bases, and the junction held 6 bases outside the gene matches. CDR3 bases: TGTGCCAGCAGCTTACAGGGGGTGGCGGACTATGGCTACACCTTC. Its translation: CASSLQGVADYGYTF.

The CDR3 here is CASSLGTGWGEQYF. The CDR3 nucleotides read TGCGCCAGCAGCTTGGGGACAGGGTGGGGCGAGCAGTACTTC. The V and J genes are TRBV5-1 and TRBJ2-7, with 8 bases fitting TRBD1. The germline V gene encodes CDR1 SGHRS and CDR2 YFSETQ. CDR3 length equals 14 residues. Trimming cost V 0 bases and J 6 bases; bases outside gene matches: 5.

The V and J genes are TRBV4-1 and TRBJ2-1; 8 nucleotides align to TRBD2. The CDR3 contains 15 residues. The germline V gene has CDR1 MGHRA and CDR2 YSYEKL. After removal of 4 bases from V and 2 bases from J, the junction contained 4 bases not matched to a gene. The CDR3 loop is CASSLSGIPYNEQFF. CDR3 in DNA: TGCGCCAGCAGCCTTAGCGGGATCCCCTACAATGAGCAGTTCTTC.

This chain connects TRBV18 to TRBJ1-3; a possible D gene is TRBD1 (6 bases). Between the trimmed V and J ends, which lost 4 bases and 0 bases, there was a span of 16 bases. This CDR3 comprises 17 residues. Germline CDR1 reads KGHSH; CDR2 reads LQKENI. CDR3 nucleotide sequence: TGTGCCAGCTCACTACAGGGAGCTAGGGGCTCTGGAAACACCATATATTTT. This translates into CASSLQGARGSGNTIYF.

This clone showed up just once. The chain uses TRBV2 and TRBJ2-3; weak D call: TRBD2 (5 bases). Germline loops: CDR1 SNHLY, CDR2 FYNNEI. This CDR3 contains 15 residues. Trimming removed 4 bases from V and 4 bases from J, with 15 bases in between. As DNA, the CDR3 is TGTGCCAGCAGTGTTCCTTACCTCGGGGCAGATACGCAGTATTTT. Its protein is CASSVPYLGADTQYF.